This T cell receptor beta chain stems from a study of blood T cells in healthy people across ages. As to this clonotype: Its antigen remains unidentified.

Germline CDR1 reads MGHDK; CDR2 reads SYGVNS. This CDR3 has 13 amino acids. J lost 4 bases, V lost 5 bases, and 4 bases had no gene match. Through a sample-barcoded 5' primer and a J-beta primer mix, a second PCR was run for roughly 6 to 11 cycles. Each TCR beta cDNA got a 12-nucleotide random molecular identifier. TCRdb processed the 5' RACE reads anew with MiXCR; each CDR3 protein has one entry. The table includes more than 650,000 distinct CDR3 sequences, roughly 25% detected once. General study results and limits: Naive and antigen-experienced cells could not be conclusively compared, given unsorted PBMCs.

These sequences were also reported in another study, on T cells of mothers and their children. That study adds: The whole RNA yield was converted to cDNA, approximately 1.5 ug per 15 ul.

The material sequenced was blood. The sequence was collected from a boy younger than 18 in good health. The V call is TRBV25-1, the J call TRBJ2-7; 8 bases are a match to TRBD2. CDR3 amino acids: CASSSGGGYEQYF. The CDR3 DNA reads TGTGCCAGCAGTTCCGGGGGGGGATACGAGCAGTACTTC.